The present T cell receptor (beta chain) was sequenced within a study of radiation and T cells in renal cell carcinoma. Whole-study results and caveats: From baseline, blood top tumor clonotypes peaked at 2 weeks post-radiation.

As regards this clone: Its antigen is not known.

The time point was: baseline pretreatment blood. Treatment: 15 Gy SBRT to primary tumor, nephrectomy 4 weeks later. The repertoire was sequenced with immunoSEQ multiplex PCR; TCRdb's copy has only in-frame clones and lacks some. The sample gives around 64,000 clones, approximately 84% of which show up once; less than 7.5% is in the top ten. CDR3 length: 15 residues. V was clipped by 0 bases and J by 3 bases, with 13 bases between them. The germline V gene encodes CDR1 SGDLS and CDR2 YYNGEE. Sequenced here: blood, sampled from a patient whose treatment included radiotherapy and nephrectomy. This receptor was identified in a man aged 55-75 years with renal cell carcinoma. This sequence joins TRBV9 and TRBJ2-7; no clear D. The CDR3 reads CASSVAADRYYEQYF. CDR3 nucleotides: TGTGCCAGCAGCGTAGCGGCCGATCGATACTACGAGCAGTACTTC. The whole variable domain, filled in from reference TRBV9 and TRBJ2-7, reads DSGVTQTPKHLITATGQRVTLRCSPRSGDLSVYWYQQSLDQGLQFLIQYYNGEERAKGNILERFSAQQFPDLHSELNLSSLELGDSALYFCASSVAADRYYEQYFGPGTRLTVT.